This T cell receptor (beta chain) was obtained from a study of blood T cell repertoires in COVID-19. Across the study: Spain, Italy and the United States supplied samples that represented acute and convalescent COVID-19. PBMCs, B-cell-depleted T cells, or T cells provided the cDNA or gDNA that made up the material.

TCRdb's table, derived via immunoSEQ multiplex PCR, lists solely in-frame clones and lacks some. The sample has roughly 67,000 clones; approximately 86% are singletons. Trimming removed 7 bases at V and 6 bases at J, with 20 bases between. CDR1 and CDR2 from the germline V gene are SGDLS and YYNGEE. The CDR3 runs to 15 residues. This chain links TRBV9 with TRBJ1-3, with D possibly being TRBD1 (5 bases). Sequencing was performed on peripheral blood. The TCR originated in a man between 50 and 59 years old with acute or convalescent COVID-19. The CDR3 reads CASSVHAGFENTIYF. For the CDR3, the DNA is TGTGCCAGCTCAGTTCATGCAGGGTTTGAAAACACCATATATTTT.